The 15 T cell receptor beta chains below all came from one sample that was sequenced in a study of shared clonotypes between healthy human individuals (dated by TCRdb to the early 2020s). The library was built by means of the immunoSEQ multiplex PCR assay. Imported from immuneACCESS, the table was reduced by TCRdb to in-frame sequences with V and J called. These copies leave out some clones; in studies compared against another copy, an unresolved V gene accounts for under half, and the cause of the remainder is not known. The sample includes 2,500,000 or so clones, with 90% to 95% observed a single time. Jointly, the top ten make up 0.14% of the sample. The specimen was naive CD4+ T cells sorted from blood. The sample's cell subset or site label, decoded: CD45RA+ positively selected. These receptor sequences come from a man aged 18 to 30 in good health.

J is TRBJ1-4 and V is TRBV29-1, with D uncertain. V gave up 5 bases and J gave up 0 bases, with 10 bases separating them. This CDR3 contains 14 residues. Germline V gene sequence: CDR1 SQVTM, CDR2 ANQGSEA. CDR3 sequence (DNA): TGCAGCGTTTCGAGGCCTTCAACTAATGAAAAACTGTTTTTT. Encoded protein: CSVSRPSTNEKLFF.

The CDR3 spells CASSPKEGLADTQYF. The CDR3, as DNA: TGTGCCAGCTCACCCAAGGAGGGGTTAGCAGATACGCAGTATTTT. The V gene is TRBV18, the J gene TRBJ2-3; a possible D gene is TRBD2 (6 bases). With 3 bases removed from V and 4 bases from J, the gap between germline ends came to 14 bases. CDR1 and CDR2 from the germline V gene are KGHSH and LQKENI. The length of the CDR3 is 15 residues.

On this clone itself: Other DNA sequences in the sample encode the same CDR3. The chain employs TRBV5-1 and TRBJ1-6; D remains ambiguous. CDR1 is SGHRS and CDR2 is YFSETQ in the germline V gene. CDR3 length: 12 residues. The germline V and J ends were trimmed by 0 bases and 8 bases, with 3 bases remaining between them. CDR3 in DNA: TGCGCCAGCAGCTTGGGGGATTCACCCCTCCACTTT. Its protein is CASSLGDSPLHF.

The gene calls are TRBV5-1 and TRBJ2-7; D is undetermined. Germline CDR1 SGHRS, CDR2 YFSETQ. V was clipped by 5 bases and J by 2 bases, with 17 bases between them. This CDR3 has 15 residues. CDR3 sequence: CASRTGQIAPYEQYF. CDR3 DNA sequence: TGCGCCAGCAGAACTGGGCAGATCGCACCCTACGAGCAGTACTTC.

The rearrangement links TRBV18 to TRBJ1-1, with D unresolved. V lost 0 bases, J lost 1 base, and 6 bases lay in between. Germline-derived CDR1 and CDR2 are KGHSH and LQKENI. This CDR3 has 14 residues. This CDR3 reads CASSPPIGNTEAFF. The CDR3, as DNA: TGTGCCAGCTCACCACCGATCGGGAACACTGAAGCTTTCTTT.

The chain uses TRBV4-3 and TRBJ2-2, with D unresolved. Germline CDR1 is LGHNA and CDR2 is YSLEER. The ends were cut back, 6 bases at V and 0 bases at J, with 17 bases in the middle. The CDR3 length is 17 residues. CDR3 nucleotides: TGCGCCAGCAGTCCTGGGCCACCCCTTGCGAACACCGGGGAGCTGTTTTTT. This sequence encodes CASSPGPPLANTGELFF.

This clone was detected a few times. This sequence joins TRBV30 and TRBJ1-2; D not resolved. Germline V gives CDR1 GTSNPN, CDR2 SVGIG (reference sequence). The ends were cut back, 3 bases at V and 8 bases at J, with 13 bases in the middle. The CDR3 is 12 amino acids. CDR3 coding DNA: TGTGCCTGGAGATTTGAGGATGGGGGCTACACCTTC. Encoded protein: CAWRFEDGGYTF.

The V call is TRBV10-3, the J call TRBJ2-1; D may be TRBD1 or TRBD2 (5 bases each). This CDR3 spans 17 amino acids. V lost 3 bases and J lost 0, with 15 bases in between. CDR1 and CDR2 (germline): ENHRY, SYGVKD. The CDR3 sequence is CAISDRGPYVSYNEQFF. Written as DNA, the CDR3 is TGTGCCATCAGTGACCGGGGCCCGTACGTCTCCTACAATGAGCAGTTCTTC.

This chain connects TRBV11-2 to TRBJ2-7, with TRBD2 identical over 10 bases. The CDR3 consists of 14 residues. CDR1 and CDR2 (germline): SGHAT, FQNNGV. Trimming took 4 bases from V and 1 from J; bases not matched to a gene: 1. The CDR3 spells CASSWTSGSYEQYF. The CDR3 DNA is TGTGCCAGCAGCTGGACTAGCGGTTCCTACGAGCAGTACTTC.

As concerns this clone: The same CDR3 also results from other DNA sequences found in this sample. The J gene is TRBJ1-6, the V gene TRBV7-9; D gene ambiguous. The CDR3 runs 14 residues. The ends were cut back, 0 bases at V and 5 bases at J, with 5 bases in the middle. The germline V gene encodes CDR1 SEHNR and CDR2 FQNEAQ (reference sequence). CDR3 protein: CASSLAGDNSPLHF. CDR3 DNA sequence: TGTGCCAGCAGCTTAGCAGGTGATAATTCACCCCTCCACTTT.

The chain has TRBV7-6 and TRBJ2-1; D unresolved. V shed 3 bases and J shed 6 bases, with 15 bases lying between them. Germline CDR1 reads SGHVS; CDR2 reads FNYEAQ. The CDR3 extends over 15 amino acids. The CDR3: CASSFGPTIPNEQFF. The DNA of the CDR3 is TGTGCCAGCAGCTTCGGCCCGACCATCCCCAATGAGCAGTTCTTC.

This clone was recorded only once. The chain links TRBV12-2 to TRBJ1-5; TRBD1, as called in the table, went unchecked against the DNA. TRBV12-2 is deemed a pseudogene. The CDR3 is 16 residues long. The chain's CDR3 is CASRLSDRAVNQPQHF. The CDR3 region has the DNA TGTGCAAGTCGCTTATCCGACAGGGCGGTCAATCAGCCCCAGCATTTT.

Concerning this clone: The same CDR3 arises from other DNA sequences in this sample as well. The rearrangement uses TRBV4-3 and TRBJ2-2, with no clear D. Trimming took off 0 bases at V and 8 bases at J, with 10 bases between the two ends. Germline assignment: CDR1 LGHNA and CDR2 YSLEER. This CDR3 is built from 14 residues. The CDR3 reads CASSQDKGRGELFF. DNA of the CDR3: TGCGCCAGCAGCCAAGATAAGGGCAGGGGGGAGCTGTTTTTT.

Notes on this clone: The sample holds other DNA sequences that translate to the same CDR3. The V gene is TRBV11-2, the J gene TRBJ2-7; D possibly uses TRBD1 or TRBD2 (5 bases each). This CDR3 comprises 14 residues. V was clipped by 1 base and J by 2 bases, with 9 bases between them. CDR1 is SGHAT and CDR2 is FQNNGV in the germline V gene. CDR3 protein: CASSLAGTAYEQYF. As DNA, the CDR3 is TGTGCCAGCAGCTTAGCGGGGACCGCCTACGAGCAGTACTTC.

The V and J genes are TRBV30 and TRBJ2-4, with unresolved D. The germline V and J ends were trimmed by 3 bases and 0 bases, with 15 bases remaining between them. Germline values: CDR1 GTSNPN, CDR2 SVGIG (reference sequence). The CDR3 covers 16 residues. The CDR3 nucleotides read TGTGCCTGGAGCGGACCCGGCGGACCAGCCAAAAACATTCAGTACTTC. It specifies CAWSGPGGPAKNIQYF.